This note documents a single T cell receptor beta chain sequence. Its antigen is as yet unknown. These data are taken from a study of T cells after yellow fever vaccination. Making TCR cDNA involved 5'RACE template switching, which added UMIs and a universal primer site. TCRdb processed the 5' RACE reads anew with MiXCR; each CDR3 protein has one entry. The data hold 230,000 or so distinct CDR3 sequences, with 6.7% observed a single time. Study findings and constraints: On re-exposure, the response was weaker but peaked faster, at day 5 versus 15.

Sequenced here: CD4+ T cells sorted from PBMCs, sampled on the day of the yellow fever booster vaccination. The origin of this receptor is a man between 25 and 39 years old who received the YFV17D yellow fever vaccine.

The CDR3 reads CSATRTANTEAFF. CDR3 DNA sequence: TGCAGTGCTACCCGGACAGCGAACACTGAAGCTTTCTTT. The chain joins TRBV20-1 to TRBJ1-1, with a tentative D call TRBD1 (6 bases). The V gene lost 4 bases and the J gene lost 1 base, with 10 bases spanning the gap. This CDR3 is built from 13 residues. Germline V lookup: CDR1 DFQATT, CDR2 SNEGSKA (reference sequence).